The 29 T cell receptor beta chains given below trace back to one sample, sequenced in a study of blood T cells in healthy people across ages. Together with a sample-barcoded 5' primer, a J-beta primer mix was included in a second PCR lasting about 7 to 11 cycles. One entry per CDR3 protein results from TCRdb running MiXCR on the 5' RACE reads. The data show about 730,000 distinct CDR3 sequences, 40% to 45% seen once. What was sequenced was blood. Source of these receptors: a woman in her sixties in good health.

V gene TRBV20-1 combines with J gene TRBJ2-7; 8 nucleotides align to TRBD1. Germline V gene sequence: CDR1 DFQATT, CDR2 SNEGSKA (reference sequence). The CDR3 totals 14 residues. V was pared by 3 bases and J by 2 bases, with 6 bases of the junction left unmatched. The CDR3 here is CSASPSGGPYEQYF. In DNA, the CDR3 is TGCAGTGCTAGCCCGTCAGGGGGCCCCTACGAGCAGTACTTC.

The chain's CDR3 is CSSGPQYF. CDR3 sequence (DNA): TGCAGTTCTGGGCCGCAGTATTTT. The rearrangement links TRBV29-1 to TRBJ2-3; D unclear. This CDR3 is 8 amino acids long. Germline V gene sequence: CDR1 SQVTM, CDR2 ANQGSEA.

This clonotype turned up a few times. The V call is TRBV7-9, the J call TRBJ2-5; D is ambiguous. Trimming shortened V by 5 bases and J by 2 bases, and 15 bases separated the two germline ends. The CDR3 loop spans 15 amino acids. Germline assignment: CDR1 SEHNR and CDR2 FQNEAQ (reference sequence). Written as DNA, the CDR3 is TGTGCCAGCAGCCCTATAGAGGACCTACAAGAGACCCAGTACTTC. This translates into CASSPIEDLQETQYF.

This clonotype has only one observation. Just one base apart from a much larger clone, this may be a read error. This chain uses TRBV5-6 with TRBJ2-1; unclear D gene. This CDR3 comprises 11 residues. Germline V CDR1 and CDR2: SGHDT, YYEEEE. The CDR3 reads CANSTRSEQFF. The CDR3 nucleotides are TGTGCCAACAGCACCCGTTCCGAGCAGTTCTTC. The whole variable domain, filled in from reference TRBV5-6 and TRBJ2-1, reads DAGVTQSPTHLIKTRGQQVTLRCSPKSGHDTVSWYQQALGQGPQFIFQYYEEEERQRGNFPDRFSGHQFPNYSSELNVNALLLGDSALYLCANSTRSEQFFGPGTRLTVL.

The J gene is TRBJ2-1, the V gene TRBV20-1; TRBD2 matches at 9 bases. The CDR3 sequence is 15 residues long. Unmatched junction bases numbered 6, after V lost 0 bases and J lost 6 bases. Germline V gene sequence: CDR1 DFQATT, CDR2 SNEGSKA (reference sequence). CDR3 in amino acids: CSARDLAGPPNEQFF. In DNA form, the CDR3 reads TGCAGTGCTAGAGATCTAGCGGGACCCCCCAATGAGCAGTTCTTC.

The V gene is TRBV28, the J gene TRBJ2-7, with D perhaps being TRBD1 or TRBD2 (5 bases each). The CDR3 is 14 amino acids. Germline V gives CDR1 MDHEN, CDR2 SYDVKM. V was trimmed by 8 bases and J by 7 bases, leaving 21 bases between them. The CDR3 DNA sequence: TGTGCCAGCGCTCCCGGGACCCCGCCAAATGAGCAGTACTTC. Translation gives CASAPGTPPNEQYF.

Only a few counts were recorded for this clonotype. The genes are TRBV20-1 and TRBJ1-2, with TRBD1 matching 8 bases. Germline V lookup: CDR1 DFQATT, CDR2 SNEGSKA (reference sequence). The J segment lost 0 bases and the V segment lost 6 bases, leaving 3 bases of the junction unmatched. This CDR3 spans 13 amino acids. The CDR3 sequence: CSAEQGANYGYTF. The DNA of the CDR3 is TGCAGTGCGGAACAGGGGGCTAACTATGGCTACACCTTC.

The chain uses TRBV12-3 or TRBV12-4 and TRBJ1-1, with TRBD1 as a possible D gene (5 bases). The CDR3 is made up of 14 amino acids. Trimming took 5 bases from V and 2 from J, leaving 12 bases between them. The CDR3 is CASSPGPGNTEAFF. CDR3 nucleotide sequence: TGTGCCAGCAGTCCGGGACCGGGAAACACTGAAGCTTTCTTT.

In DNA form, the CDR3 reads TGTGCCAGCACCTCCGCAAGGGACTTCACAGATACGCAGTATTTT. Encoded protein: CASTSARDFTDTQYF. V usage is TRBV27 and J usage is TRBJ2-3; maybe TRBD2 (6 bases). In germline, CDR1 is MNHEY, CDR2 SMNVEV (reference sequence). The V end was cut by 7 bases, the J end by 2 bases, with 16 bases between. The CDR3 loop spans 15 amino acids.

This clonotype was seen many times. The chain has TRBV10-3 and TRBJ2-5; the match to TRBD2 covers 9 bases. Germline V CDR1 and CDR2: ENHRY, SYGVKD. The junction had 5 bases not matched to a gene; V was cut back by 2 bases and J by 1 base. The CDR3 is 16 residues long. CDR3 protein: CAISESAGGIQETQYF. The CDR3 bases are TGTGCCATCAGTGAGAGCGCGGGGGGGATCCAAGAGACCCAGTACTTC.

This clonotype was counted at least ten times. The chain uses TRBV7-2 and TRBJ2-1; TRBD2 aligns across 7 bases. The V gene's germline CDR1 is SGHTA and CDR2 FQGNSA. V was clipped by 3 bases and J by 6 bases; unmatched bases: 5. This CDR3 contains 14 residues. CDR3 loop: CASSLAGLGNEQFF. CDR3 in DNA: TGTGCCAGCAGCTTGGCTGGACTAGGCAATGAGCAGTTCTTC.

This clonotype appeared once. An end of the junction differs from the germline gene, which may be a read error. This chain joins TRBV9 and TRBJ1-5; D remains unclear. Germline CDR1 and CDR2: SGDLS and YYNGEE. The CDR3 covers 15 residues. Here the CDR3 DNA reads TGTGCCAGCAGCGTAGGGGAGGGTGGCAATCAGGCCCAGCATTTT. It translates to CASSVGEGGNQAQHF.

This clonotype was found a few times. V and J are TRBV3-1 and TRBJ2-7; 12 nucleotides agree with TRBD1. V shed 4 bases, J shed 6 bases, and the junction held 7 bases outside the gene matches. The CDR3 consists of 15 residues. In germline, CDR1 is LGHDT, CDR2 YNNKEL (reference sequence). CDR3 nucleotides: TGTGCCAGCAGCCCCTTGGGACAGGGGGCGACCGAGCAGTACTTC. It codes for CASSPLGQGATEQYF.

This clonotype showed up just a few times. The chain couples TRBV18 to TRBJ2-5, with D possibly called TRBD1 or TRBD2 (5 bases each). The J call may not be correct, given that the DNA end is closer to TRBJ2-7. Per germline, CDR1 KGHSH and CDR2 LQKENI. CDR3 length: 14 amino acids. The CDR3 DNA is TGTGCCAGCTCACTCCGGGACGCCGCCTACGAGCAGTACTTC. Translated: CASSLRDAAYEQYF.

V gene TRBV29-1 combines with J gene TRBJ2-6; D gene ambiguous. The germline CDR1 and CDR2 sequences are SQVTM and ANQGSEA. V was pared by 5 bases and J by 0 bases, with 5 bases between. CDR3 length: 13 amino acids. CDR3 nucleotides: TGCAGCGTTACCGACTCTGGGGCCAACGTCCTGACTTTC. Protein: CSVTDSGANVLTF.

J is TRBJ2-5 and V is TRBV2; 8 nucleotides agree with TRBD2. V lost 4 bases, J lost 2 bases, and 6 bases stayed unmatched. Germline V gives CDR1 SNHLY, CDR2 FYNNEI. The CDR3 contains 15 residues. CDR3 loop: CASSVRPSGQETQYF. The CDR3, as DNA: TGTGCCAGCAGTGTTAGGCCTAGCGGGCAAGAGACCCAGTACTTC.

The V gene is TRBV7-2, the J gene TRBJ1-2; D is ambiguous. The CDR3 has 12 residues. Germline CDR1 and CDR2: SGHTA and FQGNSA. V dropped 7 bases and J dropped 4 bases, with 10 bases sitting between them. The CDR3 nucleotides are TGTGCCAGCACGGAACACCTCTATGGCTACACCTTC. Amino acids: CASTEHLYGYTF.

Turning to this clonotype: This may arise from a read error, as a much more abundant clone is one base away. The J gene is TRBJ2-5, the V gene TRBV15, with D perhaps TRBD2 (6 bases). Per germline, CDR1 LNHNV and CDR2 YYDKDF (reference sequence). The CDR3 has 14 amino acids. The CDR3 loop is CATGRDNGRETQYF. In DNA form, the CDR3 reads TGTGCCACCGGCAGAGATAATGGGAGGGAGACCCAGTACTTC.

In DNA, the CDR3 is TGTGCGGGGGGCCGAGGGGCCCCGCCCTACAATGAGCAGTTCTTC. Translating it yields CAGGRGAPPYNEQFF. J is TRBJ2-1 and V is TRBV30; D possibly uses TRBD1 or TRBD2 (6 bases each). CDR1 is GTSNPN and CDR2 is SVGIG in the germline V gene (reference sequence). The CDR3 runs 15 residues. Full variable domain (outside the CDR3, taken from reference TRBV30 and TRBJ2-1): SQTIHQWPATLVQPVGSPLSLECTVEGTSNPNLYWYRQAAGRGLQLLFYSVGIGQISSEVPQNLSASRPQDRQFILSSKKLLLSDSGFYLCAGGRGAPPYNEQFFGPGTRLTVL.

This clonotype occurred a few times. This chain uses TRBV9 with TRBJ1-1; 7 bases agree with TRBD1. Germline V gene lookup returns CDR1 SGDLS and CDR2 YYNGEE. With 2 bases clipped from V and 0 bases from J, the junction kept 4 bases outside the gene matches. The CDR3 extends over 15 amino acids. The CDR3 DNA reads TGTGCCAGCAGCGTCGGGGGACAGATGAACACTGAAGCTTTCTTT. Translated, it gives CASSVGGQMNTEAFF.

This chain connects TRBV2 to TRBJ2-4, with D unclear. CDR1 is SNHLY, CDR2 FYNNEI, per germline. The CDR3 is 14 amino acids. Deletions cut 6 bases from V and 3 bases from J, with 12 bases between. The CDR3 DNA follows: TGTGCCAGCAGAACGGATGTGGGCAAAAACATTCAGTACTTC. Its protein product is CASRTDVGKNIQYF.

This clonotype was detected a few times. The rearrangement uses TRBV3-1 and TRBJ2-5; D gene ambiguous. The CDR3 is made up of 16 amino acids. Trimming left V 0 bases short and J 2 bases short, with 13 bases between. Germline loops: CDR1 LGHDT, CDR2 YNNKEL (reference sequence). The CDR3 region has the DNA TGTGCCAGCAGCCAAGAATTAGCCCCGCTACAAGAGACCCAGTACTTC. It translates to CASSQELAPLQETQYF.

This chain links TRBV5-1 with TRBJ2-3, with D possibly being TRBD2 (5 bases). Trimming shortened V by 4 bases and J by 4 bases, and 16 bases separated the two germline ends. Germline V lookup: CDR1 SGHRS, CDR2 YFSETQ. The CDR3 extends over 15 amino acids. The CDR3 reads CASSPRGKVADTQYF. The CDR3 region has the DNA TGCGCCAGCAGCCCTAGAGGGAAGGTGGCAGATACGCAGTATTTT.

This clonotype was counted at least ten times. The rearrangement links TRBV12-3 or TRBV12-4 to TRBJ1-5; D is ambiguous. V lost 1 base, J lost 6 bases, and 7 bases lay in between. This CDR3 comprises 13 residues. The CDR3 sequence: CASSLGGSQPQHF. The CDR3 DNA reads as TGTGCCAGCAGTTTAGGCGGGTCTCAGCCCCAGCATTTT.

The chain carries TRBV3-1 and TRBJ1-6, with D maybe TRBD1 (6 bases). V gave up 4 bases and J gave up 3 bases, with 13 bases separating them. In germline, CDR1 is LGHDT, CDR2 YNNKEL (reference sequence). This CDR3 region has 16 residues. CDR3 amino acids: CASSPTQGNYNSPLHF. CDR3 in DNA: TGTGCCAGCAGCCCCACCCAGGGGAACTATAATTCACCCCTCCACTTT.

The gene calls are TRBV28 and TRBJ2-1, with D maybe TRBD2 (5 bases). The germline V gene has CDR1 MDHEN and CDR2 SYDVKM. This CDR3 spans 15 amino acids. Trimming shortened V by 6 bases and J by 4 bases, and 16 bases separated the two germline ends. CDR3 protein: CASSPLEGPYNEQFF. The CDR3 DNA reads TGTGCCAGCAGCCCACTTGAGGGCCCTTACAATGAGCAGTTCTTC.

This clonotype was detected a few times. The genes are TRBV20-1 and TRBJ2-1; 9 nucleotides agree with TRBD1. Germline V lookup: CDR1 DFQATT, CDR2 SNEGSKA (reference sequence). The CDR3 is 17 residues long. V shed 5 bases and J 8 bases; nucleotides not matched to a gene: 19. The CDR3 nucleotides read TGCAGTGCTTCGTCAGCGGCGGGACAGGGTAAAAGGGATGAGCAGTTCTTC. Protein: CSASSAAGQGKRDEQFF.

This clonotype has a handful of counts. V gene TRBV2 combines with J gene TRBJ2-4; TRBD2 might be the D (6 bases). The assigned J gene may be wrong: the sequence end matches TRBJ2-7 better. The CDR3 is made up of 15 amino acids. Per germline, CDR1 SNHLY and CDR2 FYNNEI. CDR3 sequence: CASSEGTTGAGEQYF. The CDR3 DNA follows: TGTGCCAGCAGTGAAGGGACTACGGGTGCGGGCGAGCAGTACTTC.

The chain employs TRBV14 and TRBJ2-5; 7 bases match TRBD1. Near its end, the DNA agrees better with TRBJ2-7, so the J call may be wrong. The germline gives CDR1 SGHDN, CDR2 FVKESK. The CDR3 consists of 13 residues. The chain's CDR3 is CASSRQGRGEQYF. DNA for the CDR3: TGTGCCAGCAGCCGACAGGGTAGGGGCGAGCAGTACTTC.